Below, 31 T cell receptor beta chains from the same sample are listed, as sequenced in a study of shared clonotypes between healthy human individuals. Naive CD8 populations comprised CD45RO-negative cells positively selected for CCR7, excluding terminally differentiated effector memory CD45RA+ cells. The method was immunoSEQ multiplex PCR; TCRdb's version includes in-frame clones alone and lacks a portion of them. The table shows millions of clones, with around 96% occurring only once. Sequenced: naive CD8+ T cells sorted from blood. The receptors stem from a young man in good health.

The V call is TRBV27, the J call TRBJ2-5; D is perhaps TRBD1 (5 bases). Trimming took 0 bases from V and 5 from J, leaving 10 bases between them. The germline V gene has CDR1 MNHEY and CDR2 SMNVEV (reference sequence). The CDR3 has 14 residues. The CDR3 bases are TGTGCCAGCAGTTTATCCAGGGATGGGGAGACCCAGTACTTC. It yields the protein CASSLSRDGETQYF.

V and J are TRBV19 and TRBJ2-2, with D perhaps TRBD2 (5 bases). Germline CDR1 is LNHDA and CDR2 is SQIVND (reference sequence). Trimming cost V 6 bases and J 5 bases, with 10 bases left between them. The CDR3 totals 13 residues. The CDR3 nucleotides read TGTGCCAGTAGCCCCTGGGAGACCGGGGAGCTGTTTTTT. Protein: CASSPWETGELFF.

The chain is built from TRBV7-2 and TRBJ2-7, with D possibly TRBD2 on 6 matching bases. The CDR3 covers 15 residues. Germline CDR1 reads SGHTA; CDR2 reads FQGNSA. Between the trimmed V and J ends, which lost 3 bases and 2 bases, there was a span of 14 bases. As DNA, the CDR3 is TGTGCCAGCAGCTTTAGGGCGGGACTTCCCTACGAGCAGTACTTC. Its translation: CASSFRAGLPYEQYF.

The chain has TRBV27 and TRBJ1-6; D unresolved. This CDR3 is built from 12 residues. From germline, CDR1 is MNHEY and CDR2 SMNVEV (reference sequence). V was clipped by 1 base and J by 9 bases, with 4 bases between them. The CDR3 DNA sequence: TGTGCCAGCAGTTTATTGAGTTCACCCCTCCACTTT. Translation gives CASSLLSSPLHF.

This clone showed up just once. This sequence joins TRBV2 and TRBJ2-7; 9 nucleotides align to TRBD1. The CDR3 covers 14 residues. V dropped 4 bases and J dropped 2; count of bases not matched to a gene: 3. The germline gives CDR1 SNHLY, CDR2 FYNNEI. The CDR3: CASSGTGATYEQYF. The CDR3 nucleotides are TGTGCCAGCAGTGGGACAGGGGCCACCTACGAGCAGTACTTC.

V and J are TRBV2 and TRBJ1-1; D uncertain. Trimming left V 2 bases short and J 0 bases short, with 10 bases between. Germline CDR1 reads SNHLY; CDR2 reads FYNNEI. This CDR3 comprises 15 residues. In DNA form, the CDR3 reads TGTGCCAGCAGTGAAATCACAGCTCTGAACACTGAAGCTTTCTTT. The encoded protein is CASSEITALNTEAFF.

CDR3 amino acids: CASSAPGQVNTEAFF. CDR3 DNA sequence: TGTGCCAGCAGCGCGCCGGGACAGGTGAACACTGAAGCTTTCTTT. The chain joins TRBV7-9 to TRBJ1-1; 8 nucleotides match TRBD1. The length of the CDR3 is 15 residues. V dropped 5 bases and J dropped 0; count of bases not matched to a gene: 5. Germline V gene sequence: CDR1 SEHNR, CDR2 FQNEAQ (reference sequence). Using reference TRBV7-9 and TRBJ1-1 for the parts outside the CDR3, the full variable domain is DTGVSQNPRHKITKRGQNVTFRCDPISEHNRLYWYRQTLGQGPEFLTYFQNEAQLEKSRLLSDRFSAERPKGSFSTLEIQRTEQGDSAMYLCASSAPGQVNTEAFFGQGTRLTVV.

The chain employs TRBV10-3 and TRBJ2-3, with 9 bases lining up with TRBD2. This CDR3 spans 16 amino acids. Germline CDR1 ENHRY, CDR2 SYGVKD. The junction had 8 bases not matched to a gene; V was cut back by 3 bases and J by 4 bases. CDR3 coding DNA: TGTGCCATCAGTGAACTGTCGCGGGAGGGTCCAGATACGCAGTATTTT. This sequence encodes CAISELSREGPDTQYF.

V and J are TRBV2 and TRBJ2-7; 9 bases map to TRBD2. The CDR3 totals 13 residues. Trimming took 10 bases from V and 9 from J; bases not matched to a gene: 13. Germline lookup yields CDR1 SNHLY and CDR2 FYNNEI. DNA of the CDR3: TGTGCCATCGTAGCGGGAGCTATGGTAGCGCAGTACTTC. As protein: CAIVAGAMVAQYF.

The table lists this clone with a count of one. V and J are TRBV5-4 and TRBJ2-1, with 12 bases lining up with TRBD2. V dropped 1 base and J dropped 3; count of bases not matched to a gene: 5. CDR3 length: 17 residues. CDR1 and CDR2 from the germline V gene are SGHNT and YYREEE (reference sequence). The CDR3 sequence: CASSLNWTSGVYNEQFF. In DNA, the CDR3 is TGTGCCAGCAGCTTGAACTGGACTAGCGGGGTCTACAATGAGCAGTTCTTC.

A remark on this clone: The same CDR3 can be traced to other DNA sequences in this sample. This chain links TRBV4-3 with TRBJ2-1; D remains ambiguous. Trimming stripped 0 bases from V and 4 bases from J, with 7 bases between. This CDR3 is 14 amino acids long. Per germline, CDR1 LGHNA and CDR2 YSLEER. The CDR3 loop reads CASSQDSQYNEQFF. The CDR3 bases are TGCGCCAGCAGCCAAGATTCCCAATACAATGAGCAGTTCTTC.

This chain joins TRBV6-1 and TRBJ1-5, with TRBD1 as a possible D gene (6 bases). This CDR3 region has 16 residues. Germline assignment: CDR1 MNHNS and CDR2 SASEGT. V dropped 2 bases and J dropped 4 bases, with 15 bases sitting between them. The CDR3 DNA reads as TGTGCCAGCAGTGAATCTTTGTGGACAGAGAATCAGCCCCAGCATTTT. It encodes CASSESLWTENQPQHF.

This clone has only a few counts. J is TRBJ2-7 and V is TRBV21-1; TRBD2 is the table's D call and was not checked against the DNA. TRBV21-1 is annotated as a pseudogene. This CDR3 contains 16 residues. CDR3 in amino acids: CASSTKGLAGAYEQYF. In nucleotides, the CDR3 is TGTGCCAGCAGCACCAAAGGACTAGCGGGAGCGTACGAGCAGTACTTC.

Worth noting for this clone: Other DNA sequences in this specimen translate into the identical CDR3. CDR3 region: CASSQTGGTGELFF. CDR3 DNA: TGCGCCAGCAGCCAAACAGGGGGCACCGGGGAGCTGTTTTTT. The chain combines TRBV4-3 with TRBJ2-2; 8 bases are shared with TRBD1. The germline V gene encodes CDR1 LGHNA and CDR2 YSLEER. There are 14 residues in the CDR3. J gave up 4 bases and V 2 bases, and 0 bases lay outside the gene matches.

The chain employs TRBV5-4 and TRBJ2-3, with D possibly matching TRBD2 (6 bases). Germline CDR1 reads SGHNT; CDR2 reads YYREEE (reference sequence). The CDR3 loop spans 19 amino acids. V was trimmed by 0 bases and J by 2 bases, leaving 22 bases between them. The CDR3 DNA sequence: TGTGCCAGCAGCTTGGTACTCTGGAGTGGTGCGGGGTACACAGATACGCAGTATTTT. Protein: CASSLVLWSGAGYTDTQYF.

V is TRBV6-1 and J is TRBJ2-7, with 11 bases identical to TRBD1. The CDR3 runs to 15 residues. Germline CDR1 MNHNS, CDR2 SASEGT. J lost 5 bases, V lost 2 bases, and 5 bases had no gene match. CDR3 sequence reads: CASSEIGQGADEQYF. DNA of the CDR3: TGTGCCAGCAGTGAAATAGGACAGGGGGCCGACGAGCAGTACTTC.

V gene TRBV5-1 combines with J gene TRBJ1-2; 7 bases line up with TRBD1. The CDR3 sequence is 17 residues long. Germline V gives CDR1 SGHRS, CDR2 YFSETQ. After removal of 0 bases from V and 4 bases from J, the junction contained 12 bases not matched to a gene. DNA of the CDR3: TGCGCCAGCAGCTTGGGACAGGGAGAACATCGGAGCTATGGCTACACCTTC. Protein: CASSLGQGEHRSYGYTF. The entire variable domain, with the rest obtained from reference TRBV5-1 and TRBJ1-2, is as follows: KAGVTQTPRYLIKTRGQQVTLSCSPISGHRSVSWYQQTPGQGLQFLFEYFSETQRNKGNFPGRFSGRQFSNSRSEMNVSTLELGDSALYLCASSLGQGEHRSYGYTFGSGTRLTVV.

The rearrangement uses TRBV29-1 and TRBJ2-7; D remains ambiguous. Per the germline V gene, CDR1 is SQVTM and CDR2 is ANQGSEA. Trimming left V 0 bases short and J 3 bases short, with 15 bases between. This CDR3 region has 15 residues. The CDR3 region has the DNA TGCAGCGTTGAAGACAGGACCCGATCCAACTACGAGCAGTACTTC. Encoded protein: CSVEDRTRSNYEQYF.

The gene calls are TRBV6-5 and TRBJ1-5; D call uncertain. V dropped 6 bases and J dropped 0 bases, with 6 bases sitting between them. The CDR3 runs to 13 residues. Germline V gives CDR1 MNHEY, CDR2 SVGAGI. CDR3 nucleotide sequence: TGTGCCAGCAGCTGGCATAGCAATCAGCCCCAGCATTTT. Protein: CASSWHSNQPQHF.

Comment on this clone: The sample has other DNA sequences that encode this CDR3 too. The V gene is TRBV5-5, the J gene TRBJ2-7; TRBD1 aligns across 8 bases. Germline V lookup: CDR1 SGHKS, CDR2 YYEKEE (reference sequence). CDR3 length equals 14 residues. J was trimmed by 1 base and V by 2 bases; bases with no gene match: 2. The DNA of the CDR3 is TGTGCCAGCAGCTTCGGGACAGGATCCTACGAGCAGTACTTC. It codes for CASSFGTGSYEQYF.

The rearrangement joins TRBV5-1 to TRBJ2-3, with D possibly TRBD2 on 6 matching bases. Trimming pared 0 bases from V and 6 bases from J, leaving 8 bases between. This CDR3 spans 13 amino acids. Germline V gene sequence: CDR1 SGHRS, CDR2 YFSETQ. The chain's CDR3 is CASSLVLADTQYF. For the CDR3, the DNA is TGCGCCAGCAGCTTGGTCCTAGCGGATACGCAGTATTTT.

The rearrangement uses TRBV6-1 and TRBJ2-1; the D gene is possibly TRBD2 (6 bases). Deletions cut 1 base from V and 3 bases from J, with 10 bases between. Germline CDR1 reads MNHNS; CDR2 reads SASEGT. The CDR3 length is 15 residues. CDR3 region: CASSEVGTGYNEQFF. The CDR3, as DNA: TGTGCCAGCAGTGAAGTGGGGACTGGCTACAATGAGCAGTTCTTC.

The chain recombines TRBV11-2 with TRBJ2-5; D is unclear. The CDR3 totals 15 residues. The germline V gene has CDR1 SGHAT and CDR2 FQNNGV. The V end was cut by 3 bases, the J end by 1 base, with 12 bases between. Written as DNA, the CDR3 is TGTGCCAGCAGCTTCAATCCGGAAGGCCAAGAGACCCAGTACTTC. Translating gives CASSFNPEGQETQYF.

The chain carries TRBV6-5 and TRBJ2-7, with 8 bases that match TRBD1. Germline V CDR1 and CDR2: MNHEY, SVGAGI. The CDR3 spans 14 residues. The V gene end was trimmed by 6 bases and the J gene end by 4 bases; junction bases not matched to a gene: 8. The CDR3 DNA sequence: TGTGCCAGCAGCCAGGCAGGGGGCGGGTACGAGCAGTACTTC. Translating it yields CASSQAGGGYEQYF.

The V gene is TRBV11-1, the J gene TRBJ2-7; TRBD1 matches 10 bases. The J segment lost 3 bases and the V segment lost 4 bases, leaving 9 bases of the junction unmatched. The CDR3 runs to 16 residues. Germline CDR1 and CDR2: SGHAT and FQDESV (reference sequence). The DNA of the CDR3 is TGTGCCAGCAGCTACAGAAGACAGGGGGCCTTCTACGAGCAGTACTTC. It is translated as CASSYRRQGAFYEQYF.

The chain recombines TRBV4-1 with TRBJ1-6; weak D call: TRBD1 (5 bases). This CDR3 contains 18 residues. CDR1 and CDR2 from the germline V gene are MGHRA and YSYEKL. Trimming took off 0 bases at V and 0 bases at J, with 12 bases between the two ends. CDR3 DNA sequence: TGCGCCAGCAGCCAAGAATCGACAGAGTACTCCTATAATTCACCCCTCCACTTT. Its protein is CASSQESTEYSYNSPLHF.

V gene TRBV5-4 combines with J gene TRBJ1-6; TRBD1 might be the D (5 bases). The CDR3 is 13 amino acids. Trimming left V 4 bases short and J 7 bases short, with 9 bases between. Germline loops: CDR1 SGHNT, CDR2 YYREEE (reference sequence). The CDR3 coding sequence is TGTGCCAGCAGCGATGACAGCAATTCACCCCTCCACTTT. As protein: CASSDDSNSPLHF. The full variable domain, its missing parts supplied by reference TRBV5-4 and TRBJ1-6, is ETGVTQSPTHLIKTRGQQVTLRCSSQSGHNTVSWYQQALGQGPQFIFQYYREEENGRGNFPPRFSGLQFPNYSSELNVNALELDDSALYLCASSDDSNSPLHFGNGTRLTVT.

The chain uses TRBV19 and TRBJ1-6; 8 bases match TRBD1. The J segment lost 3 bases and the V segment lost 4 bases, leaving 5 bases of the junction unmatched. Germline values: CDR1 LNHDA, CDR2 SQIVND (reference sequence). The CDR3 spans 16 residues. The chain's CDR3 is CASSNRGKNYNSPLHF. The CDR3 DNA is TGTGCCAGTAGTAACAGGGGGAAGAACTATAATTCACCCCTCCACTTT. Using reference TRBV19 and TRBJ1-6 for the parts outside the CDR3, the full variable domain is DGGITQSPKYLFRKEGQNVTLSCEQNLNHDAMYWYRQDPGQGLRLIYYSQIVNDFQKGDIAEGYSVSREKKESFPLTVTSAQKNPTAFYLCASSNRGKNYNSPLHFGNGTRLTVT.

On this clone itself: The sample carries other DNA sequences with the same CDR3. V and J are TRBV6-5 and TRBJ1-1; D might be TRBD1 (5 bases). CDR1 is MNHEY, CDR2 SVGAGI, per germline. V was clipped by 2 bases and J by 2 bases, with 9 bases between them. The CDR3 runs to 14 residues. DNA for the CDR3: TGTGCCAGCAGTTACAGGCAGGGCAACACTGAAGCTTTCTTT. Amino acids: CASSYRQGNTEAFF.

CDR3 region: CAISASVNTEAFF. The CDR3 coding sequence is TGTGCCATCAGTGCTTCGGTGAACACTGAAGCTTTCTTT. The rearrangement uses TRBV10-3 and TRBJ1-1; D ambiguous. V was pared by 4 bases and J by 0 bases, with 6 bases between. Germline loops: CDR1 ENHRY, CDR2 SYGVKD. This CDR3 has 13 amino acids.

The genes are TRBV14 and TRBJ1-1; tentative D call: TRBD1 (5 bases). CDR3 length equals 15 residues. In germline, CDR1 is SGHDN, CDR2 FVKESK. The V end was cut by 3 bases, the J end by 3 bases, with 14 bases between. As DNA, the CDR3 is TGTGCCAGCAGCCAGACCGTTGGCAGGGACACTGAAGCTTTCTTT. It yields the protein CASSQTVGRDTEAFF.